The source of this T cell receptor (beta chain) is a study of neurological immune-mediated disorders (dated by TCRdb to between 2019 and 2020). Study-wide context: Using UMI-based sequencing, the study compared peripheral blood TCR-beta repertoires from patients with HTLV-I-associated myelopathy (HAM/TSP), patients with multiple sclerosis, and healthy controls. Longitudinal samples, technical triplicates and paired sorted CD4+ and CD8+ T-cell subsets, alongside PBMC samples, were included among the roughly 100 TCR-beta libraries. The cohort comprised around 70 subjects: around 15 HAM/TSP patients, approximately 34 multiple sclerosis patients and approximately 20 healthy controls. The paper's findings and limits, for the study overall: TCR clonal expansion was highest in HAM/TSP patients and lowest in MS patients, with MS patients falling below even healthy controls. Across subjects, expanded clones never shared an identical CDR3 amino acid sequence, which suggests that the TCR-beta repertoires in every group were private.

CDR1 SEHNR and CDR2 FQNEAQ were looked up in the germline V gene (reference sequence). V is pruned by 5 bases and J by 5 bases, leaving 7 bases of the junction without a gene match. From the cysteine up to the phenylalanine, the CDR3 has a length of 16 residues. The kept DNA is CDR3 alone, 48 bases in frame from the first base. The healthy controls were volunteers from a blood bank in Maryland, USA. For the unsorted PBMC libraries, 2 million PBMCs were stored in RNAlater at -80 degrees C until RNA extraction and were used to generate the libraries. Peripheral blood was subjected to Ficoll-Hypaque density gradient centrifugation to isolate PBMCs, which were then cryopreserved in liquid nitrogen. This clonotype was seen at least ten times. Which antigen it targets is not known. No per-base quality is available; no much larger clone lies one base away. cDNA synthesis used template-switch 5'RACE with a primer carrying a 10-nucleotide random unique molecular identifier tagging each TCR transcript. Over 200 million TCR-beta sequences, covering 15-18 subjects, were produced in each sequencing run. The RNeasy kit was used to extract total RNA. The KAPA Real-time Library Amplification kit was used to amplify TCR-beta VDJ regions with primers targeting the TCR constant region and the 5'RACE anchor. Sample indexes and Illumina adaptors were added in a first PCR, after which library yield was increased in a second PCR. After Ampure bead purification, the TCR product of roughly 650 bp was size-selected on a 2% E-gel SizeSelection system. Before pooling, library quality was checked on a Bioanalyzer, concentration was measured with Qubit, and libraries were quantified with the Kapa Library Quantification kit. An Illumina HiSeq 2500 sequenced the libraries paired-end 2 x 150 bp. To increase sequence diversity, about 25-30% phiX was spiked into each library pool. Concerning the study's data processing: Quality-filtered reads were processed with the UMI-based MiGEC pipeline, which removed over 80% of raw TCR sequences during error correction. IMGT germline references were used for alignment of VDJ genes, and clonotypes were defined by a unique CDR3 amino acid sequence together with V-J genes. Clonal expansion, Shannon diversity and CDR3 relatedness were evaluated with VDJtools (CalcPairwiseDistances, ClusterSamples), while phylogenetic trees were built in CLCbio workbench. A clone was classed as expanded if it had 8 or more unique UMIs, a cutoff based on coefficient-of-variation modelling across technical triplicates. TCRdb trimmed public reads at Q25 via fastp, called clones via MiXCR and kept in-frame beta chains. Every CDR3 protein is listed once, alongside the most common genes and DNA of its rows. These V and J calls are TCRdb output, not the study's own analysis. This sample comprises about 79,000 distinct CDR3 sequences, approximately 14% of them detected only once. Approximately 7.5% of the sample comes from the top ten.

Recombination joined TRBV7-9 with TRBJ2-5, with 14 bases aligning to TRBD2. The receptor's source is a woman between 45 and 65 years old in good health. What was sequenced was PBMCs. The bases read TGTGCCAGCAGCCCGGGACTAGCGGGGGTTTCGGAGACCCAGTACTTC. It specifies CASSPGLAGVSETQYF.